This TCR beta chain came from a study of T cells in Graves' hyperthyroidism and ophthalmopathy. Points from the study as a whole: A median about 6.2 months before onset, the model predicted ophthalmopathy.

In the case of this clonotype: Its specificity is unknown.

Absent ophthalmopathy progression within 18 months defined stable Graves' hyperthyroidism. Each patient was aged 18 to 65 and had newly diagnosed hyperthyroidism of under 2 months' duration. V trimming: 4 bases; J trimming: 0 bases; junction bases outside the gene matches: 6. The CDR3 is 15 residues long. Germline CDR1 is SGDLS and CDR2 is YYNGEE. Researchers took RNA transcripts and amplified the TCR beta CDR3 regions from them. RT-PCR in the first round (using the HTBI primer set) targeted the TCR CDR3. TCRdb re-analysed the multiplex PCR reads in MiXCR, keeping a single row per CDR3 protein. The top ten hold around 30% of the sample, which has around 720,000 distinct CDR3 sequences, roughly 32% seen once.

The clonotype was recovered from a woman in her 40s with Graves' hyperthyroidism. Sequenced input: blood. The gene calls are TRBV9 and TRBJ2-7, with 8 bases that match TRBD2. The CDR3 DNA is TGTGCCAGCAGCCCGAGCGGGGGTATCTCCTACGAGCAGTACTTC. It encodes CASSPSGGISYEQYF.